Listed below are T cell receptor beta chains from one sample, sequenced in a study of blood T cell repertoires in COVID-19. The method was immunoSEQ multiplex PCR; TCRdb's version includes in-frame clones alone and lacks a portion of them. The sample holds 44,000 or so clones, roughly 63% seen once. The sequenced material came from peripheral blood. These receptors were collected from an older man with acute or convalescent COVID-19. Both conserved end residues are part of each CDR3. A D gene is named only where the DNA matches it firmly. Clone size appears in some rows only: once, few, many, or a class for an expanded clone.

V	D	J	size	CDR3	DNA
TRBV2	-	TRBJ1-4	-	CASSETPGSTNEKLFF	TGTGCCAGCAGTGAAACGCCGGGATCAACTAATGAAAAACTGTTTTTT
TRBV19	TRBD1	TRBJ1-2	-	CASSNKGASGYTF	TGTGCCAGTAGTAATAAGGGGGCGAGTGGCTACACCTTC
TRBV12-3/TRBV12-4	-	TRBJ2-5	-	CATSIGVQTQYF	TGTGCCACCTCAATAGGGGTGCAGACCCAGTACTTC
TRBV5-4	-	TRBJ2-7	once	CASSLGTNSYEQYF	TGTGCCAGCAGCTTGGGGACTAACTCCTACGAGCAGTACTTC
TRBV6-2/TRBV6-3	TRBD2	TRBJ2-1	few	CASSYLTSGRLSYNEQFF	TGTGCCAGCAGTTACTTGACTAGCGGGAGGCTCTCCTACAATGAGCAGTTCTTC
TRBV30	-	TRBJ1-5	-	CAWTDSYNQPQHF	TGTGCCTGGACGGACAGCTACAATCAGCCCCAGCATTTT
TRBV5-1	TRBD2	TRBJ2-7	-	CASSGSSGTYEQYF	TGCGCCAGCAGCGGTAGTAGCGGGACCTACGAGCAGTACTTC
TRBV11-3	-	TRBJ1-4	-	CASSLAGVEKLFF	TGTGCCAGCAGCTTAGCCGGGGTTGAAAAACTGTTTTTT
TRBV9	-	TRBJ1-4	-	CASSRGAGGRNNEKLFF	TGTGCCAGCAGCAGGGGAGCCGGAGGGCGCAATAATGAAAAACTGTTTTTT
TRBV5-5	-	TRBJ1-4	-	CASSQEPGEKLFF	TGTGCCAGCAGCCAGGAACCTGGGGAAAAACTGTTTTTT
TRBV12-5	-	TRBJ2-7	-	CASAPDWGIYEQYF	TGTGCTAGTGCTCCGGACTGGGGAATTTACGAGCAGTACTTC
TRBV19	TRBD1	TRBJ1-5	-	CASKPGTGDQPQHF	TGTGCCAGTAAACCCGGGACAGGGGATCAGCCCCAGCATTTT
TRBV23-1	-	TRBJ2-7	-	CASSQSSPGSEQYF	TGCGCCAGCAGTCAATCGTCTCCAGGTAGCGAGCAGTACTTC
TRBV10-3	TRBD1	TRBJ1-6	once	CAISPGTGVNSPLHF	TGTGCCATCAGTCCCGGGACAGGGGTGAATTCACCCCTCCACTTT
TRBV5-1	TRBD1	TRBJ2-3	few	CASRPGTGAHTDTQYF	TGCGCCAGCAGACCCGGGACAGGGGCCCACACAGATACGCAGTATTTT
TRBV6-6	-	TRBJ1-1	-	CASSYGGDTEAFF	TGTGCCAGCAGTTACGGGGGGGACACTGAAGCTTTCTTT
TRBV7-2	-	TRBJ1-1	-	CASSLELGSTEAFF	TGTGCCAGCAGCTTAGAGCTGGGGAGCACTGAAGCTTTCTTT
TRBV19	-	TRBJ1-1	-	CASSIRQAPMNTEAFF	TGTGCCAGTAGTATCCGACAGGCGCCAATGAACACTGAAGCTTTCTTT
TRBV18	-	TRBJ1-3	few	CASSLQGLSSGNTIYF	TGTGCCAGCTCCCTACAGGGCCTAAGCTCTGGAAACACCATATATTTT
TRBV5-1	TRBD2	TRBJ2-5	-	CASSPGFSSGLETQYF	TGCGCCAGCAGCCCAGGGTTTTCTAGCGGATTAGAGACCCAGTACTTC
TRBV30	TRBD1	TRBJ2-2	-	CAWRGRGQGTGELFF	TGTGCCTGGAGAGGCCGGGGACAGGGCACCGGGGAGCTGTTTTTT
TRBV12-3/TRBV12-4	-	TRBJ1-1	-	CASSFGNTEAFF	TGTGCCAGCAGTTTCGGGAACACTGAAGCTTTCTTT
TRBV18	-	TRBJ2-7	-	CASSPRRGLLEQYF	TGTGCCAGCTCACCACGTAGGGGCCTCCTCGAGCAGTACTTC